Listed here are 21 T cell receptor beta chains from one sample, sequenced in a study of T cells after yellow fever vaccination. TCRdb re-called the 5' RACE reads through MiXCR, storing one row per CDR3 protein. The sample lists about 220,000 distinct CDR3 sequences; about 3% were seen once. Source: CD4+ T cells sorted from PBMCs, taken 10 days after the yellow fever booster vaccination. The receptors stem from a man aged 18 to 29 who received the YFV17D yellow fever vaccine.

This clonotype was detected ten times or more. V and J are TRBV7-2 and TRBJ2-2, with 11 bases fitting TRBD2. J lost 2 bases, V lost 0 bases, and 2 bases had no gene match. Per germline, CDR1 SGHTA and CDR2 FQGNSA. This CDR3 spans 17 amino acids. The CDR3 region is CASSLAGTSGNTGELFF. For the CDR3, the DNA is TGTGCCAGCAGCTTAGCTGGGACTAGCGGTAACACCGGGGAGCTGTTTTTT. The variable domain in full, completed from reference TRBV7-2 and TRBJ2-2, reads GAGVSQSPSNKVTEKGKDVELRCDPISGHTALYWYRQSLGQGLEFLIYFQGNSAPDKSGLPSDRFSAERTGGSVSTLTIQRTQQEDSAVYLCASSLAGTSGNTGELFFGEGSRLTVL.

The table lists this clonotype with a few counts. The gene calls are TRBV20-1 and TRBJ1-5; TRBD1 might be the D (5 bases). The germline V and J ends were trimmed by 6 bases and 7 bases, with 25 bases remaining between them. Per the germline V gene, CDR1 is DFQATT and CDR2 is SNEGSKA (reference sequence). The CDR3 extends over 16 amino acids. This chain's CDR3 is CSATPRGSGNNQPQHF. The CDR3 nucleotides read TGCAGTGCCACACCCCGGGGCAGCGGTAATAACCAGCCCCAGCATTTT.

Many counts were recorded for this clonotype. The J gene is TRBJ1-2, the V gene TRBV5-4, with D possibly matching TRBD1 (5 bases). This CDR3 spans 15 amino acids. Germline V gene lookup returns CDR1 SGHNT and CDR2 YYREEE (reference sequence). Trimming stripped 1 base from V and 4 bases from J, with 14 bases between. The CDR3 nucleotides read TGTGCCAGCAGCTTGAGGGGAGGGCCGACCTATGGCTACACCTTC. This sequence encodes CASSLRGGPTYGYTF.

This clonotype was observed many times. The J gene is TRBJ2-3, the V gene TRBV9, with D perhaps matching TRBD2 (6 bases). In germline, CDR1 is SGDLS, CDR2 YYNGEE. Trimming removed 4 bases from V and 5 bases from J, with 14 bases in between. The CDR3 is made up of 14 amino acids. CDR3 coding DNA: TGTGCCAGCAGCTCCCACACGCGGGGAGATACGCAGTATTTT. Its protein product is CASSSHTRGDTQYF.

Here the CDR3 DNA reads TGCGCCAGCAGCCAAGATCGAGCGGTGTACAATGAGCAGTTCTTC. Translation: CASSQDRAVYNEQFF. The chain links TRBV4-3 to TRBJ2-1; D might be TRBD2 (5 bases). CDR3 length: 15 amino acids. CDR1 LGHNA and CDR2 YSLEER come from the germline V gene. With 0 bases removed from V and 4 bases from J, the gap between germline ends came to 10 bases.

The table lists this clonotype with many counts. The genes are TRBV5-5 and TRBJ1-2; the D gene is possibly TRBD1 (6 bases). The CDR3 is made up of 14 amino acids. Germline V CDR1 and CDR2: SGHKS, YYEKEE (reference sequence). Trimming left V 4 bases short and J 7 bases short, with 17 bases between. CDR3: CASSPPGGRPGYTF. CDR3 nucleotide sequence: TGTGCCAGCAGCCCCCCGGGGGGGCGACCTGGCTACACCTTC.

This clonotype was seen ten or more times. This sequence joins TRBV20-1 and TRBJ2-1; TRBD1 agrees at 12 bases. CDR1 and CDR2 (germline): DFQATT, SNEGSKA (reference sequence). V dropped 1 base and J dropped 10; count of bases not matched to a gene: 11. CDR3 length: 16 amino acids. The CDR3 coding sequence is TGCAGTGCTAGAGGCCGGGACAGGGGGCCGGCGGGGGAGCAGTTCTTC. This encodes CSARGRDRGPAGEQFF.

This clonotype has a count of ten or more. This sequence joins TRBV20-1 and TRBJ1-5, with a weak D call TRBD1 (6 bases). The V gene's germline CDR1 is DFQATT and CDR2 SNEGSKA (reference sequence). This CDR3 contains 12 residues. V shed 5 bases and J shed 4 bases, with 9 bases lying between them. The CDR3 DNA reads TGCAGTGCTCCACAGGGAAATCAGCCCCAGCATTTT. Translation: CSAPQGNQPQHF.

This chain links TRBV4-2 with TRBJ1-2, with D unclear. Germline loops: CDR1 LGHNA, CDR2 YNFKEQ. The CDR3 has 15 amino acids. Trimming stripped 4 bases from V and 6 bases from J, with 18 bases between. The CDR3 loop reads CASSPHHGSSDGYTF. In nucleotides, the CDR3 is TGTGCCAGCAGCCCACACCACGGTAGTAGTGATGGCTACACCTTC.

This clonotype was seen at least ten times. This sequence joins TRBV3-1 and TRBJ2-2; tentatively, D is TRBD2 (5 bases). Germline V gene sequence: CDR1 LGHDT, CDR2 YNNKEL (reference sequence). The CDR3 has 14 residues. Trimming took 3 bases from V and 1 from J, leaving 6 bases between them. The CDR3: CASSQRENTGELFF. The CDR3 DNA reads TGTGCCAGCAGCCAGAGGGAGAACACCGGGGAGCTGTTTTTT. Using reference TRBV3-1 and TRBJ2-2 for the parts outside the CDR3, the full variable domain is DTAVSQTPKYLVTQMGNDKSIKCEQNLGHDTMYWYKQDSKKFLKIMFSYNNKELIINETVPNRFSPKSPDKAHLNLHINSLELGDSAVYFCASSQRENTGELFFGEGSRLTVL.

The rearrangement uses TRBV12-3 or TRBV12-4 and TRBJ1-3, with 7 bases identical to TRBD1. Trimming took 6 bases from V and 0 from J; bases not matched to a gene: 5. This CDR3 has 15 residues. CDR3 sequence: CASRVTGTSGNTIYF. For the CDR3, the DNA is TGTGCCAGCAGAGTGACAGGGACCTCTGGAAACACCATATATTTT.

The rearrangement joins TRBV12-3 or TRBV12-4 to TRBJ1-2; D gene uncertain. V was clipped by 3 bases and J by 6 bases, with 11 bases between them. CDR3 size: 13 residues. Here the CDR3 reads CASSLSGSNGYTF. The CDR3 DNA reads TGTGCCAGCAGTTTGTCCGGGTCAAATGGCTACACCTTC.

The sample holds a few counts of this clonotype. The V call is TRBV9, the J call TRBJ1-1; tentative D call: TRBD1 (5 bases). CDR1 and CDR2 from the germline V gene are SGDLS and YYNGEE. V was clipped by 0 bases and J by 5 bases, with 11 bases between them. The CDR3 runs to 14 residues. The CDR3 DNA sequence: TGTGCCAGCAGCGTAGGTAGGGGAGGGACTGAAGCTTTCTTT. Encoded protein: CASSVGRGGTEAFF.

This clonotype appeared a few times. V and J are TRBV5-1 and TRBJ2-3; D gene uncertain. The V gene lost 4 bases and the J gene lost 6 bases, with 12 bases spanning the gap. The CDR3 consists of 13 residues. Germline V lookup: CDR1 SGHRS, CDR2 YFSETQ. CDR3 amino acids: CASSPYRSDTQYF. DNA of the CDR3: TGCGCCAGCAGCCCCTACCGCTCCGATACGCAGTATTTT.

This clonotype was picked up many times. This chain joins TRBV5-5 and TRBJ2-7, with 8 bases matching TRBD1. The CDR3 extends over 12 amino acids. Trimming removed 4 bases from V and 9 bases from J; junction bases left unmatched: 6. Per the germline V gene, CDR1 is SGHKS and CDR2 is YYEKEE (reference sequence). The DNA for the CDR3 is TGTGCCAGCAGCCTCCAGGGGGCCGGGCAGTACTTC. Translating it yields CASSLQGAGQYF.

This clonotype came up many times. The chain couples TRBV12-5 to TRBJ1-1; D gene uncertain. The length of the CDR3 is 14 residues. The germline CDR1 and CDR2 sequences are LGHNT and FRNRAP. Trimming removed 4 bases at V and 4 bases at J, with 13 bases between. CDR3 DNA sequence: TGTGCTAGTGGTTCGATTCGGGGAGGCACTGAAGCTTTCTTT. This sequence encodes CASGSIRGGTEAFF. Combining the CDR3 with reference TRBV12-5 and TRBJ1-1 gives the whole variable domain DARVTQTPRHKVTEMGQEVTMRCQPILGHNTVFWYRQTMMQGLELLAYFRNRAPLDDSGMPKDRFSAEMPDATLATLKIQPSEPRDSAVYFCASGSIRGGTEAFFGQGTRLTVV.

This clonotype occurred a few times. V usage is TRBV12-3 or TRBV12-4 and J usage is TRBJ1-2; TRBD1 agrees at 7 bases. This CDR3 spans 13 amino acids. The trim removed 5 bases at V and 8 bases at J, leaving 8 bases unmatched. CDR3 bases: TGTGCCAGCAGTACCCGGACAGGTGACGGCTACACCTTC. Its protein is CASSTRTGDGYTF.

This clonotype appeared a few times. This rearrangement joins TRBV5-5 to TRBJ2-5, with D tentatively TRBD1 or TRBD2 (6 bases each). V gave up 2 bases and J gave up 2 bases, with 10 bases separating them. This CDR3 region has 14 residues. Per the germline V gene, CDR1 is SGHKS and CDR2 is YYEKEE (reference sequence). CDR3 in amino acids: CASSFGGPQETQYF. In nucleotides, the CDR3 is TGTGCCAGCAGCTTCGGGGGCCCGCAAGAGACCCAGTACTTC.

This CDR3 is CASSFQGVFAGNTIYF. CDR3 coding DNA: TGTGCCAGCAGCTTTCAGGGCGTGTTCGCAGGAAACACCATATATTTT. This chain uses TRBV7-2 with TRBJ1-3; D is perhaps TRBD1 (5 bases). V lost 3 bases to trimming and J lost 4 bases, with 16 bases between them. Germline V gives CDR1 SGHTA, CDR2 FQGNSA. The CDR3 totals 16 residues.

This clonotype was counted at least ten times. The CDR3 spells CAGSPGLGGNEQFF. The CDR3 bases are TGTGCCGGCTCCCCGGGACTAGGGGGCAATGAGCAGTTCTTC. The rearrangement links TRBV27 to TRBJ2-1; 8 nucleotides agree with TRBD2. The CDR3 runs 14 residues. Trimming removed 11 bases from V and 6 bases from J; junction bases left unmatched: 12. Germline CDR1 is MNHEY and CDR2 is SMNVEV (reference sequence).

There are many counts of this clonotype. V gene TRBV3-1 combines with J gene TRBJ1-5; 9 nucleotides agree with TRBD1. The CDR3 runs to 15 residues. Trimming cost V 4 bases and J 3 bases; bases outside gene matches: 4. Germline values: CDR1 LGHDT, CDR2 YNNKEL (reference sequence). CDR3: CASSPGTGNNQPQHF. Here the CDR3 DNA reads TGTGCCAGCAGCCCTGGGACAGGGAACAATCAGCCCCAGCATTTT. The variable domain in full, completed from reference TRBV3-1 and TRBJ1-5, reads DTAVSQTPKYLVTQMGNDKSIKCEQNLGHDTMYWYKQDSKKFLKIMFSYNNKELIINETVPNRFSPKSPDKAHLNLHINSLELGDSAVYFCASSPGTGNNQPQHFGDGTRLSIL.